One and the same sample provided the 3 T cell receptor beta chains below, sequenced in a study of OX40 agonist ivuxolimab in advanced cancers. Clones were read by immunoSEQ multiplex PCR, and TCRdb kept only the in-frame ones, dropping some. The table has 55,000 to 70,000 clones, around 83% seen once. The sample consisted of CD4+ or CD8+ T cells sorted from blood, taken in a trial of the OX40 agonist ivuxolimab. Receptor source: an adult with an advanced solid tumor such as melanoma, head and neck, liver or kidney cancer.

V is TRBV27 and J is TRBJ2-2; 9 positions agree with TRBD2. The germline V gene has CDR1 MNHEY and CDR2 SMNVEV (reference sequence). V gave up 4 bases and J gave up 5 bases; unmatched junction bases: 11. The CDR3 runs to 17 residues. The DNA of the CDR3 is TGTGCCAGCAGTTCTTATGGAGTAGCGGGAGAGACCGGGGAGCTGTTTTTT. Residues: CASSSYGVAGETGELFF.

The V gene is TRBV2, the J gene TRBJ2-5; D not resolved. This CDR3 comprises 13 residues. V shed 6 bases and J shed 4 bases, with 12 bases lying between them. Germline CDR1 and CDR2: SNHLY and FYNNEI. The CDR3 DNA is TGTGCCAGCAGAACTGGGGTGGGAGAGACCCAGTACTTC. It translates to CASRTGVGETQYF.

The V gene is TRBV21-1, the J gene TRBJ2-7; TRBD2 is the table's D call, not checked against the DNA. TRBV21-1 is a pseudogene. The CDR3 is 16 amino acids. The CDR3 is CASSKGFSGGSYEQYF. CDR3 bases: TGTGCCAGCAGCAAAGGTTTTAGCGGGGGGTCCTACGAGCAGTACTTC.